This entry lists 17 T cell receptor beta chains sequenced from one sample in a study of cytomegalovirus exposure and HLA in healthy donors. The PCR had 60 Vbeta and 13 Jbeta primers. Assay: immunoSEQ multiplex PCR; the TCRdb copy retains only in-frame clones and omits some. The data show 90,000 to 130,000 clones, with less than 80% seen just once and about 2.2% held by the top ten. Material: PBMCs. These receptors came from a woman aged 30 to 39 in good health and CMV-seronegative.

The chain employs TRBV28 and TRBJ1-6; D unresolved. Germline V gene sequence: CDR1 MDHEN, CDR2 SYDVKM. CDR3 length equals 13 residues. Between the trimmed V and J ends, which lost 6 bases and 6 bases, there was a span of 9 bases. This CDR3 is CASRGGLNSPLHF. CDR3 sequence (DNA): TGTGCCAGCAGGGGAGGGCTTAATTCACCCCTCCACTTT.

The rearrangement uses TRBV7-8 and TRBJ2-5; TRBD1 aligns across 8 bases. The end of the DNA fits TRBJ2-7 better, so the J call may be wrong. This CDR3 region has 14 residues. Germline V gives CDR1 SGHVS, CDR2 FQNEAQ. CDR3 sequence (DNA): TGTGCCAGCAGCTTAGTGACAGGGGAGTACGAGCAGTACTTC. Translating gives CASSLVTGEYEQYF.

CDR3 bases: TGTGCCAGCAGTGAATCTGGAAGGGGGGATACGCAGTATTTT. This encodes CASSESGRGDTQYF. This sequence joins TRBV6-1 and TRBJ2-3; the D gene is possibly TRBD1 (6 bases). The V gene's germline CDR1 is MNHNS and CDR2 SASEGT. The CDR3 loop spans 14 amino acids. V lost 2 bases, J lost 6 bases, and 12 bases lay in between.

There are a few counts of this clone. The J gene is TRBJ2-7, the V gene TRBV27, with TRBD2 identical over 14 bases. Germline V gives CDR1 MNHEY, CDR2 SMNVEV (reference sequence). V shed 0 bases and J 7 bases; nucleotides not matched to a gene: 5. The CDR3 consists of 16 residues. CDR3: CASSLSGTSGSLEQYF. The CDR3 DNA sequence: TGTGCCAGCAGTTTATCGGGGACTAGCGGGAGCTTAGAGCAGTACTTC.

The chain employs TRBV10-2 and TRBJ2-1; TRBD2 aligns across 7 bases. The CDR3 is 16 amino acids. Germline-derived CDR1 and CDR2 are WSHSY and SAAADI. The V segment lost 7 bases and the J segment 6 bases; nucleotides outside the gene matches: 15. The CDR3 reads CASTSTGGIISNEQFF. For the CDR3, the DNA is TGCGCCAGCACTTCGACGGGGGGAATAATATCCAATGAGCAGTTCTTC.

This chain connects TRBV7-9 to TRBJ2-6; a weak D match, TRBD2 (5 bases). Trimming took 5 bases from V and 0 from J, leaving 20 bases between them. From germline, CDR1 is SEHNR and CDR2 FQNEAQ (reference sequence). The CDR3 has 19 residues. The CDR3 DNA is TGTGCCAGCAGCCCACTAGGCGGCAGCAGAGTCTCTGGGGCCAACGTCCTGACTTTC. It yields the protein CASSPLGGSRVSGANVLTF.

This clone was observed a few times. CDR3 residues: CASSTRTGEGTEAFF. The CDR3 DNA reads as TGTGCCAGTAGTACCCGGACAGGGGAGGGTACTGAAGCTTTCTTT. V and J are TRBV19 and TRBJ1-1, with 9 bases aligning to TRBD1. Germline CDR1 and CDR2: LNHDA and SQIVND (reference sequence). The CDR3 extends over 15 amino acids. The V gene end was trimmed by 4 bases and the J gene end by 5 bases; junction bases not matched to a gene: 8.

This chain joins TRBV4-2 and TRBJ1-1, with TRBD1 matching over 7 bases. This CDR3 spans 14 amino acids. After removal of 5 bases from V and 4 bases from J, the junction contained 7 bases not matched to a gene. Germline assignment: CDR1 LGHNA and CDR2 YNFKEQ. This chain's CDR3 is CASSSRQGPTEAFF. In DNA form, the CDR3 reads TGTGCCAGCAGCAGCCGACAGGGTCCCACTGAAGCTTTCTTT.

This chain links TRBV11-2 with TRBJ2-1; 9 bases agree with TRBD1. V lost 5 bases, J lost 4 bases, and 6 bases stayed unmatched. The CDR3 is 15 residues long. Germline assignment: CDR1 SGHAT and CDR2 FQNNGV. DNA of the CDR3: TGTGCCAGCAGCCTGGACAGGGGCCATTACAATGAGCAGTTCTTC. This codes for CASSLDRGHYNEQFF.

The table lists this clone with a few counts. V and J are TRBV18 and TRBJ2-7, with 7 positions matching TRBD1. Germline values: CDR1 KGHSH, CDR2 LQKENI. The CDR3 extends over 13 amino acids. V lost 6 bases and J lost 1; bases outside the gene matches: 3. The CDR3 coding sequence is TGTGCCAGCTCTACACAGGGGTCCTACGAGCAGTACTTC. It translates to CASSTQGSYEQYF.

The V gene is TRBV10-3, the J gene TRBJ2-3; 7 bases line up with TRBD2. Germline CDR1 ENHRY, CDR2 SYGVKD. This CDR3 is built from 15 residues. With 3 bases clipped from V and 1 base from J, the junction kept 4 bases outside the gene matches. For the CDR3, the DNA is TGTGCCATCAGTGAAGGGCGGGAGCGCACAGATACGCAGTATTTT. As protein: CAISEGRERTDTQYF.

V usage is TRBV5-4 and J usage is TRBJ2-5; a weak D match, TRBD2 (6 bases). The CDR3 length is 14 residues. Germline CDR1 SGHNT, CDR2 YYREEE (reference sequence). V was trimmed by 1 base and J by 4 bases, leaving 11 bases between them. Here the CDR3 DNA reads TGTGCCAGCAGCTTGAAGGGAGGACGAGAGACCCAGTACTTC. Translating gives CASSLKGGRETQYF.

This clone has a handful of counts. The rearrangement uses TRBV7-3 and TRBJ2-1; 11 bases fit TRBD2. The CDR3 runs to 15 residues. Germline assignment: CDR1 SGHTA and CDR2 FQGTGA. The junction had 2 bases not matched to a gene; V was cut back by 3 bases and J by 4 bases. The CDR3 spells CASSLGLADYNEQFF. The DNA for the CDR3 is TGTGCCAGCAGCTTGGGACTAGCGGATTACAATGAGCAGTTCTTC.

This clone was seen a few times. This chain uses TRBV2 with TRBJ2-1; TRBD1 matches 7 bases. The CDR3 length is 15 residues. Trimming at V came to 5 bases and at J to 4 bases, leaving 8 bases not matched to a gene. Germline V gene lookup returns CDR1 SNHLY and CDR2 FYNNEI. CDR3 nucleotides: TGTGCCAGCAGTCCTACAGGGGCAGGATACAATGAGCAGTTCTTC. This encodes CASSPTGAGYNEQFF.

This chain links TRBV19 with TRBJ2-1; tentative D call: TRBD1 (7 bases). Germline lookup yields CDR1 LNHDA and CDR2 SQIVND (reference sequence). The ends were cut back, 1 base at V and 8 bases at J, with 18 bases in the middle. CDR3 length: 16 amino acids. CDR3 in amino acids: CASSIVGGGFVDEQFF. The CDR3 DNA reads TGTGCCAGTAGTATAGTCGGAGGGGGCTTTGTCGATGAGCAGTTCTTC.

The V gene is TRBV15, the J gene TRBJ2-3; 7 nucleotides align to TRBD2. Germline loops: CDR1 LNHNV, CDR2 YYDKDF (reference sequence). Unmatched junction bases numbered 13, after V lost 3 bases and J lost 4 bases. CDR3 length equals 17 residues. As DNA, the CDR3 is TGTGCCACCAGCAGGGGGGTCGGGGGAGGGCCCGCAGATACGCAGTATTTT. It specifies CATSRGVGGGPADTQYF. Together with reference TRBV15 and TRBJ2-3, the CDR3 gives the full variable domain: DAMVIQNPRYQVTQFGKPVTLSCSQTLNHNVMYWYQQKSSQAPKLLFHYYDKDFNNEADTPDNFQSRRPNTSFCFLDIRSPGLGDTAMYLCATSRGVGGGPADTQYFGPGTRLTVL.

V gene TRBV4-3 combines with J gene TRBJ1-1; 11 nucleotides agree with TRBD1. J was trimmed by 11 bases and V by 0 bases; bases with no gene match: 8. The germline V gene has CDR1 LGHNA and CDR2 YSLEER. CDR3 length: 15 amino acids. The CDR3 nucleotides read TGCGCCAGCAGCCAAGATAGGGGACAGGGGGAAGGGGCTTTCTTT. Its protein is CASSQDRGQGEGAFF.